Listed below are T cell receptor beta chains from one sample, sequenced in a study of shared clonotypes between healthy human individuals. Method: immunoSEQ multiplex PCR; TCRdb's copy keeps in-frame clones and lacks some. The table includes about 600,000 clones, 97% detected once. Sample: naive CD4+ T cells sorted from blood. Every receptor here comes from a woman in her 30s in good health. Each CDR3 is given with its conserved first and last residue. A D gene is named only where the DNA matches it firmly. Not all rows give a size; the values are once, few, many and, for expanded clones, a class.

>TRBJ1-1|TRBV6-5|NA|NA
CASSYSQTDTEAFF
TGTGCCAGCAGTTACTCTCAGACGGACACTGAAGCTTTCTTT
>TRBJ1-5|TRBV28|NA|NA
CASSYDDQPQHF
TGTGCCAGCAGTTACGATGATCAGCCCCAGCATTTT
>TRBJ2-1|TRBV7-6|once|NA
CASSLVGSGDEQFF
TGTGCCAGCAGCTTAGTAGGTTCGGGAGACGAGCAGTTCTTC
>TRBJ2-3|TRBV25-1|NA|TRBD1
CASSYRDRGTDTQYF
TGTGCCAGCAGCTACCGGGACAGGGGCACAGATACGCAGTATTTT
>TRBJ1-1|TRBV11-2|once|NA
CASSLRDVTRAEAFF
TGTGCCAGCAGCTTGAGGGATGTTACTAGGGCTGAAGCTTTCTTT
>TRBJ1-4|TRBV6-1|once|NA
CASSDYREANEKLFF
TGTGCCAGCAGTGACTACAGGGAGGCTAATGAAAAACTGTTTTTT
>TRBJ1-1|TRBV4-1|NA|NA
CASSTHLDLTEAFF
TGCGCCAGCAGCACCCATCTGGATCTGACTGAAGCTTTCTTT
>TRBJ2-2|TRBV19|NA|NA
CASSTQQGVPGELFF
TGTGCCAGTAGTACGCAACAGGGAGTCCCCGGGGAGCTGTTTTTT
>TRBJ2-1|TRBV6-1|NA|TRBD1
CAITGTGGLGEQFF
TGTGCGATCACGGGGACAGGGGGCTTAGGTGAGCAGTTCTTC
>TRBJ1-5|TRBV10-1|NA|TRBD1
CASSGGQGSNQPQHF
TGCGCCAGCAGTGGGGGACAGGGAAGCAATCAGCCCCAGCATTTT
>TRBJ1-1|TRBV5-1|NA|NA
CASSLVLPGPNTEAFF
TGCGCCAGCAGCTTGGTGTTACCGGGACCGAACACTGAAGCTTTCTTT
>TRBJ2-5|TRBV27|NA|NA
CASRRGAGGIQETQYF
TGTGCCAGCAGGCGAGGAGCGGGCGGTATTCAAGAGACCCAGTACTTC
>TRBJ1-2|TRBV28|NA|NA
CASRTRGGPSYGYTF
TGTGCCAGCAGAACCCGAGGGGGACCAAGCTATGGCTACACCTTC
>TRBJ2-6|TRBV5-1|NA|NA
CASSLAVQSSGANVLTF
TGCGCCAGCAGCTTAGCAGTGCAGAGCTCTGGGGCCAACGTCCTGACTTTC
>TRBJ1-4|TRBV15|NA|TRBD1
CATSNLKGAGEKLFF
TGTGCCACCAGCAATTTAAAGGGGGCAGGTGAAAAACTGTTTTTT
>TRBJ2-7|TRBV28|NA|NA
CASINSGLGTGVVEQYF
TGTGCCAGCATTAATTCCGGGTTAGGGACGGGGGTGGTCGAGCAGTACTTC
>TRBJ1-4|TRBV18|NA|NA
CASSPGQPNEKLFF
TGTGCCAGCTCACCCGGGCAGCCTAATGAAAAACTGTTTTTT
>TRBJ1-3|TRBV28|NA|NA
CASTLPGWGGKNSGNTIYF
TGTGCCAGCACCCTCCCCGGGTGGGGAGGGAAAAACTCTGGAAACACCATATATTTT